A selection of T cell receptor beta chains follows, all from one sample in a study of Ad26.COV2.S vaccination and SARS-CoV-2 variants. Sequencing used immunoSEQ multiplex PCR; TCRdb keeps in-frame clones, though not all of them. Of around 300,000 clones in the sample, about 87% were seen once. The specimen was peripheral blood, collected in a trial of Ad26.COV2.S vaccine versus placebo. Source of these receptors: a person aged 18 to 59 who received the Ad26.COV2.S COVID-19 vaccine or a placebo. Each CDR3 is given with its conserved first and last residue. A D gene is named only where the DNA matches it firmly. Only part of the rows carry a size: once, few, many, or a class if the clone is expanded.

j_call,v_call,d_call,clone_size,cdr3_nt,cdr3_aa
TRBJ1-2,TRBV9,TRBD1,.,TGTGCCAGCAGCGTAGGGGGACAGGGGGTGAACTATGGCTACACCTTC,CASSVGGQGVNYGYTF
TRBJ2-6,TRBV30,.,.,TGTGCCTGGAGTCCTCCGGGGATCTCTGGGGCCAACGTCCTGACTTTC,CAWSPPGISGANVLTF
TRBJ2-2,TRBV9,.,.,TGTGCCAGCAGCCCCGAAGTAGGTCTAGTAGGCGGGGAGCTGTTTTTT,CASSPEVGLVGGELFF
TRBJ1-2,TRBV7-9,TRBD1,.,TGTGCCATCGTAGCCGGGACAGGCGTCCTCTATGGCTACACCTTC,CAIVAGTGVLYGYTF
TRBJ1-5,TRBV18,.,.,TGTGCCAGCTCCCCATATAGCAATCAGCCCCAGCATTTT,CASSPYSNQPQHF
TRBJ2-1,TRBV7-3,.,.,TGTGCCAGCAGCCCCGTTTACAGGGAGAAGCAGTTCTTC,CASSPVYREKQFF
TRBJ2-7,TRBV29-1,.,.,TGCAGCGCCACACTAAGGGTTAACGAGCAGTACTTC,CSATLRVNEQYF
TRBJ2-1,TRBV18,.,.,TGTGCCAGCTCACCGCGGACAGCCTCCTACAATGAGCAGTTCTTC,CASSPRTASYNEQFF
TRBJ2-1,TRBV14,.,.,TGTGCCAGCAGCCAAGCCGGGACGGTTTACAATGAGCAGTTCTTC,CASSQAGTVYNEQFF
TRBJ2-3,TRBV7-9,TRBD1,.,TGTGCCAGCAGCTCGGGACAGGGAGTCACAGATACGCAGTATTTT,CASSSGQGVTDTQYF
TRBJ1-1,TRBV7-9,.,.,TGTGCCAGCAGCCCTAGGACAGCACACACTGAAGCTTTCTTT,CASSPRTAHTEAFF
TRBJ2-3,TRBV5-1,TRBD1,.,TGCGCCAGCAGCGGCGGACAGGTTTTAAGCACAGATACGCAGTATTTT,CASSGGQVLSTDTQYF
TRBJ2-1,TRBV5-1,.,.,TGCGCCAGCAGCTTGGCCGGTGGGAGCCCCTACAATGAGCAGTTCTTC,CASSLAGGSPYNEQFF
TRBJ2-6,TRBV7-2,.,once,TGTGCCAGCAGCTTAGGGCCCTCTGGGGCCAACGTCCTGACTTTC,CASSLGPSGANVLTF
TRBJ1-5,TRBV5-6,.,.,TGTGCCAGCAGCCCGTTCATGGGGGTCAATCAGCCCCAGCATTTT,CASSPFMGVNQPQHF
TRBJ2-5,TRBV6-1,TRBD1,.,TGTGCCAGCAGTGAGGGGGACAGGGGTCAAGAGACCCAGTACTTC,CASSEGDRGQETQYF
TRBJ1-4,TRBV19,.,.,TGTGCCAGTAATATCGTCAGCTCCAGCAGTCCTAAACTGTTTTTT,CASNIVSSSSPKLFF
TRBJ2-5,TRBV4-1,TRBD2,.,TGCGCCAGCAGCCAAGAACTAGCGGGGGGGCTAGAGACCCAGTACTTC,CASSQELAGGLETQYF
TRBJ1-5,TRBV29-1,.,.,TGCAGCGTTGGTGCAGGGAACAATCAGCCCCAGCATTTT,CSVGAGNNQPQHF
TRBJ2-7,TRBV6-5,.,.,TGTGCCAGCATCTCGGCGGTCAAGGCCGACCTGCAGTACTTC,CASISAVKADLQYF
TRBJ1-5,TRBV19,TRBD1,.,TGTGCCAGTACCGCGCTGGGACAGGGTCAGCCCCAGCATTTT,CASTALGQGQPQHF
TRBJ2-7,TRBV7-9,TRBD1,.,TGTGCCAGCAGCCGGACAGGGACCGACGAGCAGTACTTC,CASSRTGTDEQYF
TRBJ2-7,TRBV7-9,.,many,TGTGCCAGCACCCTTATCGAGGGCCCCTACGAGCAGTACTTC,CASTLIEGPYEQYF
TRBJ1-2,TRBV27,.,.,TGTGCCAGCAGACCGAGACAGGTCATCTATGGCTACACCTTC,CASRPRQVIYGYTF
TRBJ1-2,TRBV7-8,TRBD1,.,TGTGCCAGCAGCACCCGACAGGGCGCCAGCTTAAGCTACACCTTC,CASSTRQGASLSYTF
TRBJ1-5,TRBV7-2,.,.,TGTGCCAGCAGCCGTCAGGGCAATCAGCCCCAGCATTTT,CASSRQGNQPQHF
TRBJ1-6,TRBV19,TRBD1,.,TGTGCCACCCACACAGGGGTCGGGTCCTATAATTCACCCCTCCACTTT,CATHTGVGSYNSPLHF
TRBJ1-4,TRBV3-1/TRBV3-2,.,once,TGTGCCAGCAGCTTCCGGGCCGAGGGTGGACGAAAACTGTTTTTT,CASSFRAEGGRKLFF
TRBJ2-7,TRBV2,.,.,TGTGCCAGCAGCTCACTGGGACGGATCTACGAGCAGTACTTC,CASSSLGRIYEQYF
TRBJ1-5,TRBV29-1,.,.,TGCAGCGTTGCAGAAAATAGCAATCAGCCCCAGCATTTT,CSVAENSNQPQHF
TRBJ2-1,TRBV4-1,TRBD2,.,TGCGCCAGCAGCCAACTTCTAGCGGGGGGCGACAATGAGCAGTTCTTC,CASSQLLAGGDNEQFF
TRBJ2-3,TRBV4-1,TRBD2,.,TGCGCCAGCAGCCAAGACGGGACTAGCGGGAGCACAGATACGCAGTATTTT,CASSQDGTSGSTDTQYF
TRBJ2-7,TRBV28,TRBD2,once,TGTGCCAGCAGTTTAAGGGCTAGCGGGAGTGTCTACGAGCAGTACTTC,CASSLRASGSVYEQYF
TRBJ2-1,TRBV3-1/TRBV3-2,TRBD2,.,TGTGCCAGCAGCCCTCACCCTAGCGGGAGTGAGCAGTTCTTC,CASSPHPSGSEQFF
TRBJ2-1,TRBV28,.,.,TGTGCCAGCAGCCAAACTAAACCGGGTGAGCAGTTCTTC,CASSQTKPGEQFF